The rows below give T cell receptor beta chains drawn from one sample of a study of blood T cell repertoires in COVID-19. Using immunoSEQ multiplex PCR, the repertoire was profiled, and TCRdb retains in-frame clones only, with some absent. The sample carries approximately 190,000 clones, around four fifths recorded once. Sequencing was performed on peripheral blood. These receptors originate from a woman in her forties with acute or convalescent COVID-19. Each CDR3 is given with its conserved first and last residue. The order of the fields is clone size, J gene, V gene, D gene, CDR3 protein, CDR3 DNA. D genes are given only for firm matches. Only some rows state a clone size, as once, few, many or a class for expanded clones.

>.|TRBJ1-4|TRBV11-3|TRBD1
CASSATGGEKLFF
TGTGCCAGCAGCGCGACAGGGGGTGAAAAACTGTTTTTT
>.|TRBJ2-2|TRBV6-6|TRBD1
CASSLPGQSTGELFF
TGTGCCAGCAGTTTGCCGGGACAGTCCACCGGGGAGCTGTTTTTT
>.|TRBJ2-7|TRBV28|.
CASSPPGTRIGEQYF
TGTGCCAGCAGCCCCCCCGGCACTAGGATTGGCGAGCAGTACTTC
>.|TRBJ1-1|TRBV11-3|TRBD1
CASSLGGGQGRWNTEAFF
TGTGCCAGCAGCTTAGGAGGCGGACAGGGAAGGTGGAACACTGAAGCTTTCTTT
>.|TRBJ1-1|TRBV7-6|.
CASSPLVRDRMNTEAFF
TGTGCCAGCAGCCCCCTCGTAAGAGACAGGATGAACACTGAAGCTTTCTTT
>.|TRBJ1-1|TRBV28|TRBD1
CASSPTGVRTEAFF
TGTGCCAGCAGCCCCACAGGGGTGAGGACTGAAGCTTTCTTT
>.|TRBJ1-2|TRBV6-4|.
CASIIDSLYGYTF
TGTGCCAGCATTATTGACAGCCTTTATGGCTACACCTTC
>few|TRBJ1-2|TRBV5-1|.
CASSIQGVAGYTF
TGCGCCAGCAGCATCCAGGGTGTAGCTGGCTACACCTTC
>few|TRBJ1-1|TRBV19|.
CASSIVNSGHTEAFF
TGTGCCAGTAGTATTGTAAACAGCGGCCACACTGAAGCTTTCTTT
>.|TRBJ1-4|TRBV30|.
CAWRVANEKLFF
TGTGCCTGGAGAGTTGCGAATGAAAAACTGTTTTTT
>few|TRBJ1-2|TRBV5-1|.
CASSPNYVDGYTF
TGCGCCAGCAGTCCTAACTATGTGGATGGCTACACCTTC
>.|TRBJ1-2|TRBV7-2|TRBD1
CASSFRDRGLGYGYTF
TGTGCCAGCAGCTTCCGGGACAGGGGGCTTGGCTATGGCTACACCTTC
>few|TRBJ2-3|TRBV5-1|.
CASSPTGSTDTQYF
TGCGCCAGCAGCCCAACGGGGAGCACAGATACGCAGTATTTT
>.|TRBJ2-1|TRBV29-1|TRBD2
CSVEEGGGDSYNEQFF
TGCAGCGTTGAAGAGGGGGGAGGGGATTCCTACAATGAGCAGTTCTTC
>.|TRBJ1-4|TRBV11-2|.
CASSPSGKLFF
TGTGCCAGCAGCCCGTCCGGGAAACTGTTTTTT
>.|TRBJ2-7|TRBV11-2|.
CASRGPTYEQYF
TGTGCCAGCCGAGGGCCGACCTACGAGCAGTACTTC